This T cell receptor (beta chain) was profiled in a study of vaccination and CD4 T cells after COVID-19. Study summary: Recovered-phase convalescent patients showed SARS-CoV-2 positivity by nasal swab PCR; fewer than ten were mild, one severe. Each participant was administered two doses of a vaccine, which was either BNT162b2 or mRNA-1273.

Oncomine TCR Beta short-read sequencing was applied to DNA from cultured CD4+ T cells. Cultured CD4+ T cells were the source of extracted genomic DNA. TCRdb analysed the PCR reads with MiXCR anew, one entry per CDR3 protein. The repertoire includes some 14,000 distinct CDR3 sequences, roughly 59% of them detected once, and 12% sits in the top ten. About this clonotype: Its antigen is currently unknown.

Trimming took 5 bases from V and 2 from J; bases not matched to a gene: 10. Germline CDR1 SGHVS, CDR2 FQNEAQ. The CDR3 extends over 17 amino acids. The treatment denotes: roughly 10-day PBMC culture with coronavirus spike peptide pools or control peptides (ViraFEST assay). This TCR was recovered from a human donor who had recovered from COVID-19. The chain joins TRBV7-8 to TRBJ2-1; 9 bases align to TRBD2. The sample comprised CD4+ T cells from blood, cultured in vitro. The CDR3 region has the DNA TGTGCCAGCAGCATTATTGTAGCGGGAGTCCCCTACAATGAGCAGTTCTTC. Amino acids: CASSIIVAGVPYNEQFF.